This T cell receptor beta chain was profiled in a study of breast tumors, draining lymph nodes, adjacent tissues. TCRdb itself ran the multiplex PCR reads through MiXCR, one entry per CDR3 protein. The profile shows tens of thousands of distinct CDR3 sequences, approximately 28% of them singletons. The CDR3 spans 14 residues. CDR1 and CDR2 from the germline V gene are SGHRS and YFSETQ. Germline trimming cut 4 bases from V and 0 bases from J; bases unmatched to any gene: 1. Breast cancer patients provided tissue from their axillary draining lymph nodes. This clonotype was found many times. Sequencing was carried out using axillary lymph node tissue. The source of this sequence is a female donor with breast cancer. Some clones in this sample may be carry-over from other donors' samples. The chain has TRBV5-1 and TRBJ2-7, with 10 bases aligning to TRBD2. The CDR3: CASSLAGVSYEQYF. In DNA form, the CDR3 reads TGCGCCAGCAGCCTAGCGGGAGTCTCCTACGAGCAGTACTTC.